One T cell receptor (beta chain) is described in this entry. The data were obtained in a study of identical twins. The cDNA had a unique molecular identifier and a template-switch universal primer site. Using its own MiXCR run on the 5' RACE reads, TCRdb lists one record per CDR3 protein. In the table there are about 890,000 distinct CDR3 sequences, approximately 13% of which are singletons. Only healthy Caucasians were included as donors. This CDR3 spans 18 amino acids. With 4 bases clipped from V and 8 bases from J, the junction kept 19 bases outside the gene matches. The germline gives CDR1 LGHDT, CDR2 YNNKEL (reference sequence). A further study also used this sample, focusing on yellow fever vaccine responses in identical twins.

This chain uses TRBV3-1 with TRBJ2-1, with TRBD2 matching 8 bases. The specimen was PBMCs. The sequence was obtained from a woman under 30 in good health. This CDR3 is CASSPLKQGTRLRDEQFF. CDR3 in DNA: TGTGCCAGCAGCCCACTGAAGCAAGGGACTAGGCTCCGGGATGAGCAGTTCTTC.